The 14 T cell receptor beta chains in this list originate from one sample, sequenced in a study of blood T cells in healthy people across ages. Alongside a J-beta primer mix, a sample-barcoded 5' primer served in a second PCR lasting about 6 to 11 cycles. TCRdb reprocessed the 5' RACE reads via MiXCR and lists one record per CDR3 protein. The table has about 900,000 distinct CDR3 sequences, approximately 65% seen once. Source material: blood. Receptors originate from a man aged 30 to 45 in good health.

The V call is TRBV10-3, the J call TRBJ1-5; D is uncertain. CDR1 and CDR2 (germline): ENHRY, SYGVKD. V dropped 2 bases and J dropped 0 bases, with 11 bases sitting between them. The CDR3 sequence is 16 residues long. CDR3 in amino acids: CAISERPVDSNQPQHF. In DNA form, the CDR3 reads TGTGCCATCAGTGAGCGCCCGGTGGATAGCAATCAGCCCCAGCATTTT.

The chain employs TRBV7-2 and TRBJ2-7; 9 nucleotides line up with TRBD1. The CDR3 covers 15 residues. CDR1 and CDR2 (germline): SGHTA, FQGNSA. J lost 2 bases, V lost 5 bases, and 7 bases had no gene match. The CDR3 nucleotides are TGTGCCAGCAGCCGAGGACAGGGGATGGCCTACGAGCAGTACTTC. Protein product: CASSRGQGMAYEQYF.

The chain combines TRBV6-1 with TRBJ2-4; maybe TRBD2 (5 bases). V gave up 3 bases and J gave up 9 bases, with 12 bases separating them. This CDR3 region has 13 residues. Germline loops: CDR1 MNHNS, CDR2 SASEGT. The DNA for the CDR3 is TGTGCCAGCAGTGACCACGAGCGGTTCATTCAGTACTTC. Its translation: CASSDHERFIQYF.

This chain links TRBV6-4 with TRBJ2-1; 8 bases fit TRBD2. This CDR3 is 14 amino acids long. Germline assignment: CDR1 MRHNA and CDR2 SNTAGT. Unmatched junction bases numbered 3, after V lost 2 bases and J lost 6 bases. CDR3 nucleotides: TGTGCCAGCAGTGACGGACTAGCCGGCAATGAGCAGTTCTTC. Protein sequence: CASSDGLAGNEQFF.

The rearrangement joins TRBV4-1 to TRBJ2-2, with 8 bases aligning to TRBD1. The CDR3 totals 16 residues. V dropped 5 bases and J dropped 1; count of bases not matched to a gene: 6. Germline V gene lookup returns CDR1 MGHRA and CDR2 YSYEKL. In nucleotides, the CDR3 is TGCGCCAGCAGCGTCACGGGGACAGGGAACACCGGGGAGCTGTTTTTT. Translation: CASSVTGTGNTGELFF.

The chain is built from TRBV27 and TRBJ2-7; D is uncertain. This CDR3 is built from 13 residues. The V gene lost 4 bases and the J gene lost 2 bases, with 9 bases spanning the gap. The germline V gene has CDR1 MNHEY and CDR2 SMNVEV (reference sequence). CDR3 loop: CASSYRSTYEQYF. CDR3 DNA: TGTGCCAGCAGTTATAGGAGCACCTACGAGCAGTACTTC.

The J gene is TRBJ2-1, the V gene TRBV4-2, with 8 bases fitting TRBD2. There are 17 residues in the CDR3. J gave up 7 bases and V 0 bases, and 11 bases lay outside the gene matches. Germline values: CDR1 LGHNA, CDR2 YNFKEQ. DNA of the CDR3: TGTGCCAGCAGCCAAGAAGATGGGCGCGGGGGGATGAATGAGCAGTTCTTC. Its translation: CASSQEDGRGGMNEQFF.

V and J are TRBV15 and TRBJ2-7; 8 bases fit TRBD1. V shed 8 bases and J 2 bases; nucleotides not matched to a gene: 8. The germline gives CDR1 LNHNV, CDR2 YYDKDF (reference sequence). The CDR3 sequence is 14 residues long. Here the CDR3 DNA reads TGTGCCACCGGTGACGGACAGGGCCCCTACGAGCAGTACTTC. Its protein product is CATGDGQGPYEQYF.

The rearrangement joins TRBV20-1 to TRBJ1-5, with D maybe TRBD1 (5 bases). V was cut by 5 bases and J by 0 bases, with 11 bases left in between. The germline V gene encodes CDR1 DFQATT and CDR2 SNEGSKA (reference sequence). The length of the CDR3 is 14 residues. The CDR3 reads CSAGGVYSNQPQHF. CDR3 DNA: TGCAGTGCTGGGGGGGTTTATAGCAATCAGCCCCAGCATTTT.

This chain connects TRBV9 to TRBJ2-3; 15 positions agree with TRBD2. Germline values: CDR1 SGDLS, CDR2 YYNGEE. This CDR3 is built from 17 residues. V gave up 2 bases and J gave up 4 bases; unmatched junction bases: 5. CDR3 bases: TGTGCCAGCAGCGTCCGGACTAGCGGGGGGGCGGCAGATACGCAGTATTTT. This codes for CASSVRTSGGAADTQYF.

This chain uses TRBV7-2 with TRBJ2-4; 7 bases map to TRBD2. CDR1 and CDR2 from the germline V gene are SGHTA and FQGNSA. J gave up 6 bases and V 1 base, and 3 bases lay outside the gene matches. The CDR3 is made up of 14 amino acids. CDR3 sequence: CASSLEASGNIQYF. CDR3 sequence (DNA): TGTGCCAGCAGCTTAGAGGCTAGCGGAAACATTCAGTACTTC.

The chain links TRBV11-2 to TRBJ1-2; D uncertain. Germline V gene sequence: CDR1 SGHAT, CDR2 FQNNGV. Trimming left V 1 base short and J 5 bases short, with 11 bases between. This CDR3 is built from 14 residues. CDR3 in DNA: TGTGCCAGCAGCTTAGCGTCCCGGGATTATGGCTACACCTTC. Its protein is CASSLASRDYGYTF.

A remark on this clonotype: A much larger clone sits a single nucleotide away, making a read error possible. J is TRBJ2-1 and V is TRBV3-1; TRBD2 aligns across 14 bases. Germline CDR1 LGHDT, CDR2 YNNKEL (reference sequence). The CDR3 has 17 residues. V lost 5 bases, J lost 5 bases, and 8 bases stayed unmatched. DNA of the CDR3: TGTGCCAGCAGCTACCGTGGACTAGCGGGGGGCAACAATGAGCAGTTCTTC. This codes for CASSYRGLAGGNNEQFF.

J is TRBJ2-1 and V is TRBV27; D is tentatively TRBD1 or TRBD2 (6 bases each). Germline V lookup: CDR1 MNHEY, CDR2 SMNVEV (reference sequence). This CDR3 spans 14 amino acids. The V gene lost 3 bases and the J gene lost 5 bases, with 11 bases spanning the gap. The CDR3: CASSFNRGDNEQFF. The CDR3 bases are TGTGCCAGCAGTTTCAATAGGGGGGACAATGAGCAGTTCTTC.